The sequence of this T cell receptor (beta chain) was determined in a study of metastatic and nonmetastatic thyroid tumors. Overall study: Across peripheral blood and tumor or nodule tissue samples taken from malignant and benign thyroid patients, the repertoires were compared with one another.

No treatment of any kind had been given to any patient before thyroid surgery. Points on this clone: Its cognate antigen is unknown.

V lost 0 bases and J 3 bases, leaving 12 bases between the germline ends. Germline values: CDR1 MGHRA, CDR2 YSYEKL. CDR3 length: 15 amino acids. General study results and limits: Benign nodules reportedly had significantly lower TCR beta diversity than malignant thyroid tumors in blood and tumor.

MiXCR reprocessed the PCR reads for TCRdb. The data contain about 12,000 clones, 26% of them singletons. The TCR sequence derives from a female donor with papillary thyroid cancer or a benign thyroid nodule (not recorded which). Some clones in this sample may be carry-over from other donors' samples. Material for sequencing was tumor tissue. V and J are TRBV4-1 and TRBJ2-7; D unclear. The CDR3 DNA reads TGCGCCAGCAGCCAAGAGGGGTCGGCGCTCTACGAGCAGTACTTC. Translating it yields CASSQEGSALYEQYF.